The clone carrying this T cell receptor beta chain was seen repeatedly, ten times or more. The source of the sample is a study of tumor and adjacent non-tumor tissue in lung cancer. About the research overall: Samples averaged roughly 4 million productive TCRbeta reads each.

RNA was extracted from bulk tissue without any cell sorting. More than 3 cm separated this lung sample from the edge of the tumor. Per the germline V gene, CDR1 is MNHNS and CDR2 is SASEGT. The CDR3 covers 15 residues. The V and J ends lost 4 bases and 8 bases, in that order; junction bases with no gene match: 9. The library came from three nested PCR rounds adapted from ARM-PCR protocols. TCRdb used MiXCR to reprocess the multiplex PCR reads, holding one entry per CDR3 protein. The repertoire has tens of thousands of distinct CDR3 sequences, 60% to 70% of them found once; the top ten carry around 19%.

This receptor was taken from a woman aged 40 to 50 with non-small cell lung cancer. Material: distant non-tumor lung tissue. The V gene is TRBV6-1, the J gene TRBJ2-1, with 9 positions matching TRBD2. The CDR3 DNA reads TGTGCCAGCAGTGTGGGCGGGGGGGCTCTATATGAGCAGTTCTTC. Translating gives CASSVGGGALYEQFF.